This T cell receptor beta chain was profiled in a study of blood T cell repertoires in COVID-19. Sequencing was performed with immunoSEQ multiplex PCR; in TCRdb, only in-frame clones are kept and a portion is missing. Among about 170,000 clones listed, more than 75% were seen once. The receptor comes from an older man with acute or convalescent COVID-19. Sample: peripheral blood.

The DNA for the CDR3 is TGCGCCAGCAGCTTGGGTACGGGACTAGCGGAAGAGACCCAGTACTTC. Its translation is CASSLGTGLAEETQYF. The J gene is TRBJ2-5, the V gene TRBV5-1; 11 bases match TRBD2. Trimming cost V 0 bases and J 3 bases; bases outside gene matches: 4. The CDR3 covers 16 residues. The V gene's germline CDR1 is SGHRS and CDR2 YFSETQ.